This entry lists 32 T cell receptor beta chains sequenced from one sample in a study of CD8 T cells in Susac syndrome. The RNA, roughly 0.45 to 1 ug, was put through reverse transcription using random hexamers. TCRdb recomputed calls from the immunoSEQ multiplex PCR reads with MiXCR, one row per CDR3 protein. Seen here are over 100,000 distinct CDR3 sequences, 92% observed once, and the top ten hold 0.11% to 0.15%. The sample was CD4+ T cells from PBMCs. The receptor source for this set is a human donor in good health.

The V and J genes are TRBV27 and TRBJ2-2, with D tentatively TRBD1 or TRBD2 (6 bases each). This CDR3 has 13 amino acids. V was pared by 10 bases and J by 4 bases, with 13 bases between. Germline V gene data show CDR1 as MNHEY and CDR2 as SMNVEV (reference sequence). The CDR3 nucleotides are TGTGCCACCGGGGGCTCGGTCACCGGGGAGCTGTTTTTT. Protein: CATGGSVTGELFF.

This chain uses TRBV7-9 with TRBJ1-1, with D possibly matching TRBD1 (5 bases). The V end lost 1 base, the J end lost 1 base, and 10 bases lay between the germline ends. Germline CDR1 reads SEHNR; CDR2 reads FQNEAQ (reference sequence). This CDR3 region has 15 residues. The CDR3 region is CASSLVAGTNTEAFF. CDR3 DNA sequence: TGTGCCAGCAGCTTAGTGGCAGGGACGAACACTGAAGCTTTCTTT.

This clonotype showed up just a few times. The chain combines TRBV19 with TRBJ1-1; D gene uncertain. Trimming took off 2 bases at V and 6 bases at J, with 16 bases between the two ends. The CDR3 is made up of 15 amino acids. Looked up from germline, CDR1 is LNHDA and CDR2 is SQIVND (reference sequence). The CDR3 DNA reads TGTGCCAGTAGTATACAACCAGGAGTTAAGGCTGAAGCTTTCTTT. Protein sequence: CASSIQPGVKAEAFF.

V and J are TRBV7-3 and TRBJ2-7; D is possibly TRBD2 (5 bases). The CDR3 extends over 13 amino acids. Trimming pared 5 bases from V and 6 bases from J, leaving 14 bases between. Per the germline V gene, CDR1 is SGHTA and CDR2 is FQGTGA. CDR3 in DNA: TGTGCCAGCAGCCTCCGAGAGGGATCCGAGCAGTACTTC. As protein: CASSLREGSEQYF.

This chain connects TRBV6-6 to TRBJ1-1; D is perhaps TRBD1 (6 bases). The V and J ends lost 5 bases and 5 bases respectively, with 18 bases between them. The germline V gene has CDR1 MNHNY and CDR2 SVGAGI (reference sequence). The length of the CDR3 is 15 residues. The CDR3 nucleotides read TGTGCCAGCAGTCCCACAGGGTTACCCCGAACTGAAGCTTTCTTT. Protein: CASSPTGLPRTEAFF.

The chain joins TRBV29-1 to TRBJ1-1; 9 nucleotides align to TRBD1. This CDR3 contains 12 residues. Germline-derived CDR1 and CDR2 are SQVTM and ANQGSEA. Germline trimming cut 5 bases from V and 5 bases from J; bases unmatched to any gene: 3. This CDR3 is CSVTGTGTEAFF. In DNA form, the CDR3 reads TGCAGCGTTACCGGGACAGGGACTGAAGCTTTCTTT.

The chain joins TRBV18 to TRBJ1-1; TRBD1 is a possible D gene (5 bases). The CDR3 has 14 amino acids. CDR1 is KGHSH, CDR2 LQKENI, per germline. V lost 3 bases and J 1 base, leaving 9 bases between the germline ends. The CDR3 DNA sequence: TGTGCCAGCTCACCCGGGACGGCGAACACTGAAGCTTTCTTT. This gives the protein CASSPGTANTEAFF.

The chain has TRBV5-4 and TRBJ2-1; 13 nucleotides agree with TRBD2. The CDR3 is 19 residues long. V lost 4 bases to trimming and J lost 1 base; unmatched junction nucleotides: 11. In germline, CDR1 is SGHNT, CDR2 YYREEE (reference sequence). The DNA for the CDR3 is TGTGCCAGCAGCCGACCTACTAGCGGGAGGGCCGGGTCCTACAATGAGCAGTTCTTC. Protein product: CASSRPTSGRAGSYNEQFF.

The chain recombines TRBV7-9 with TRBJ1-3; 7 bases map to TRBD1. This CDR3 is 16 amino acids long. Looked up from germline, CDR1 is SEHNR and CDR2 is FQNEAQ (reference sequence). Germline trimming cut 7 bases from V and 4 bases from J; bases unmatched to any gene: 13. The CDR3 DNA sequence: TGTGCCAGCATACCGATCGACAGGGCGGCGGGAAACACCATATATTTT. It is translated as CASIPIDRAAGNTIYF. Drawing the rest from reference TRBV7-9 and TRBJ1-3, the complete variable domain is DTGVSQNPRHKITKRGQNVTFRCDPISEHNRLYWYRQTLGQGPEFLTYFQNEAQLEKSRLLSDRFSAERPKGSFSTLEIQRTEQGDSAMYLCASIPIDRAAGNTIYFGEGSWLTVV.

This clonotype was counted once. The chain recombines TRBV27 with TRBJ1-2; a weak D match, TRBD1 (5 bases). The CDR3 contains 15 residues. The V end lost 2 bases, the J end lost 7 bases, and 17 bases lay between the germline ends. CDR1 and CDR2 (germline): MNHEY, SMNVEV (reference sequence). The CDR3 loop is CASSLMSGGWGGYTF. Written as DNA, the CDR3 is TGTGCCAGCAGTTTAATGTCTGGGGGATGGGGTGGCTACACCTTC.

This sequence joins TRBV10-3 and TRBJ2-3; a weak D match, TRBD2 (5 bases). From germline, CDR1 is ENHRY and CDR2 SYGVKD. The CDR3 loop spans 15 amino acids. Trimming shortened V by 6 bases and J by 1 base, and 14 bases separated the two germline ends. CDR3 in amino acids: CAIRTGNGGTDTQYF. CDR3 in DNA: TGTGCCATCAGGACCGGTAACGGGGGCACAGATACGCAGTATTTT.

The V gene is TRBV20-1, the J gene TRBJ1-6; possible D gene TRBD1, 6 bases. There are 13 residues in the CDR3. Germline values: CDR1 DFQATT, CDR2 SNEGSKA (reference sequence). Trimming pared 4 bases from V and 7 bases from J, leaving 11 bases between. As DNA, the CDR3 is TGCAGTGCTACACAGGGAATCAATTCACCCCTCCACTTT. Its protein is CSATQGINSPLHF.

The rearrangement links TRBV7-2 to TRBJ2-3, with 7 positions matching TRBD1. Germline CDR1 and CDR2: SGHTA and FQGNSA. This CDR3 contains 16 residues. The V and J ends lost 4 bases and 2 bases, in that order; junction bases with no gene match: 9. The CDR3 DNA sequence: TGTGCCAGCAGCTCTCAGGGGGTTGGGTCCACAGATACGCAGTATTTT. Its translation: CASSSQGVGSTDTQYF.

The V gene is TRBV23-1, the J gene TRBJ1-5; 11 bases are shared with TRBD1. TRBV23-1 is labeled an ORF, and its function is uncertain. The V segment lost 0 bases and the J segment 6 bases; nucleotides outside the gene matches: 10. CDR3 size: 18 residues. CDR3 DNA: TGCGCCAGCAGTCAATCAAACGGACAGGGGGCGCATGGTCAGCCCCAGCATTTT. Protein sequence: CASSQSNGQGAHGQPQHF.

V gene TRBV4-2 combines with J gene TRBJ2-1; D tentatively fits TRBD1 or TRBD2 (5 bases each). Germline V gives CDR1 LGHNA, CDR2 YNFKEQ. The CDR3 has 17 amino acids. Trimming removed 0 bases at V and 3 bases at J, with 15 bases between. CDR3 sequence (DNA): TGTGCCAGCAGCCAAGATTTTGGGGGAGATTTCTACAATGAGCAGTTCTTC. It translates to CASSQDFGGDFYNEQFF.

The CDR3: CSASRLAGGQDTQYF. The CDR3 region has the DNA TGCAGTGCTAGCCGACTAGCGGGGGGGCAAGATACGCAGTATTTT. This sequence joins TRBV20-1 and TRBJ2-3; 14 bases agree with TRBD2. From germline, CDR1 is DFQATT and CDR2 SNEGSKA (reference sequence). The CDR3 has 15 residues. V was clipped by 3 bases and J by 5 bases; unmatched bases: 4.

This rearrangement joins TRBV3-1 to TRBJ1-5; TRBD1 is a possible D gene (5 bases). Trimming stripped 4 bases from V and 5 bases from J, with 9 bases between. Per the germline V gene, CDR1 is LGHDT and CDR2 is YNNKEL (reference sequence). The CDR3 is 13 amino acids. Here the CDR3 reads CASSLTVDQPQHF. In nucleotides, the CDR3 is TGTGCCAGCAGCCTGACAGTCGATCAGCCCCAGCATTTT.

The V gene is TRBV7-9, the J gene TRBJ2-2; 11 nucleotides agree with TRBD2. Trimming took 4 bases from V and 7 from J; bases not matched to a gene: 8. The CDR3 is 16 residues long. Germline-derived CDR1 and CDR2 are SEHNR and FQNEAQ (reference sequence). CDR3 protein: CASSSPLAGEGGELFF. CDR3 coding DNA: TGTGCCAGCAGCTCACCACTAGCGGGAGAGGGCGGGGAGCTGTTTTTT.

The rearrangement joins TRBV19 to TRBJ2-3; the D call may be TRBD1 or TRBD2 (5 bases each). CDR3 length: 15 amino acids. Deletions cut 10 bases from V and 0 bases from J, with 17 bases between. The germline CDR1 and CDR2 sequences are LNHDA and SQIVND (reference sequence). In DNA, the CDR3 is TGTGCCACCTCGACCGGGGACCGTAGCACAGATACGCAGTATTTT. Its protein is CATSTGDRSTDTQYF.

V usage is TRBV4-2 and J usage is TRBJ1-1; D is undetermined. The germline CDR1 and CDR2 sequences are LGHNA and YNFKEQ. Trimming left V 0 bases short and J 7 bases short, with 15 bases between. CDR3 size: 15 residues. The CDR3 spells CASSQEGRDLDEAFF. The CDR3 region has the DNA TGTGCCAGCAGCCAAGAGGGGAGGGATCTCGATGAAGCTTTCTTT.

This chain links TRBV20-1 with TRBJ2-7; 7 bases align to TRBD1. This CDR3 is 14 amino acids long. The V segment lost 2 bases and the J segment 2 bases; nucleotides outside the gene matches: 6. Germline V lookup: CDR1 DFQATT, CDR2 SNEGSKA (reference sequence). CDR3 in amino acids: CSARPRDRPYEQYF. In nucleotides, the CDR3 is TGCAGTGCTAGACCCCGGGACAGACCCTACGAGCAGTACTTC.

The chain is built from TRBV6-5 and TRBJ2-1, with D possibly called TRBD1 or TRBD2 (5 bases each). The CDR3 length is 13 residues. V lost 6 bases to trimming and J lost 6 bases, with 12 bases between them. The germline V gene encodes CDR1 MNHEY and CDR2 SVGAGI. As DNA, the CDR3 is TGTGCCAGCAGGGGGGTAGGGGTCAATGAGCAGTTCTTC. Protein product: CASRGVGVNEQFF.

The J gene is TRBJ2-2, the V gene TRBV2; D call uncertain. V was trimmed by 4 bases and J by 4 bases, leaving 10 bases between them. The CDR3 is 14 residues long. CDR1 and CDR2 (germline): SNHLY, FYNNEI. CDR3 DNA: TGTGCCAGCAGTGTCTCCCAACTCACCGGGGAGCTGTTTTTT. This codes for CASSVSQLTGELFF. The full variable domain, rest sourced from reference TRBV2 and TRBJ2-2, is EPEVTQTPSHQVTQMGQEVILRCVPISNHLYFYWYRQILGQKVEFLVSFYNNEISEKSEIFDDQFSVERPDGSNFTLKIRSTKLEDSAMYFCASSVSQLTGELFFGEGSRLTVL.

CDR3 in DNA: TGTGCCAGTAGTGTGGACTCTCGGAATCAGCCCCAGCATTTT. Amino acid sequence: CASSVDSRNQPQHF. The rearrangement links TRBV19 to TRBJ1-5; D unclear. Germline loops: CDR1 LNHDA, CDR2 SQIVND (reference sequence). Between the trimmed V and J ends, which lost 5 bases and 4 bases, there was a span of 12 bases. This CDR3 is built from 14 residues.

V and J are TRBV12-3 or TRBV12-4 and TRBJ2-1, with 10 bases aligning to TRBD2. This CDR3 is 13 amino acids long. J was trimmed by 2 bases and V by 10 bases; bases with no gene match: 2. The CDR3 DNA sequence: TGTGCCACCGGGACTAGCGCCTACAATGAGCAGTTCTTC. This codes for CATGTSAYNEQFF.

The J gene is TRBJ2-5, the V gene TRBV6-1, with D unclear. The CDR3 spans 15 residues. V gave up 3 bases and J gave up 5 bases, with 16 bases separating them. Germline CDR1 reads MNHNS; CDR2 reads SASEGT. The CDR3 loop is CASSDWATPGETQYF. For the CDR3, the DNA is TGTGCCAGCAGTGATTGGGCTACCCCAGGCGAGACCCAGTACTTC.

V gene TRBV25-1 combines with J gene TRBJ1-2, with 9 bases fitting TRBD1. J gave up 7 bases and V 3 bases, and 6 bases lay outside the gene matches. CDR1 and CDR2 from the germline V gene are MGHDK and SYGVNS. This CDR3 comprises 14 residues. CDR3 sequence: CASSEIRDRAGYTF. In DNA, the CDR3 is TGTGCCAGCAGTGAGATCCGGGACAGGGCTGGCTACACCTTC.

The chain couples TRBV6-2 or TRBV6-3 to TRBJ1-5, with D maybe TRBD1 (5 bases). Trimming removed 2 bases from V and 1 base from J, with 9 bases in between. Per the germline V gene, CDR1 is MNHEY and CDR2 is SVGEGT. This CDR3 is 15 amino acids long. The CDR3 reads CASSYPQGSNQPQHF. The CDR3 coding sequence is TGTGCCAGCAGTTACCCGCAGGGAAGCAATCAGCCCCAGCATTTT.

The rearrangement uses TRBV14 and TRBJ1-2; no clear D gene. Trimming took 1 base from V and 8 from J, leaving 14 bases between them. The CDR3 consists of 14 residues. The V gene's germline CDR1 is SGHDN and CDR2 FVKESK. CDR3 residues: CASSQVSSPAGYTF. CDR3 DNA sequence: TGTGCCAGCAGCCAAGTTTCTTCCCCGGCCGGCTACACCTTC.

The chain couples TRBV20-1 to TRBJ1-1; the match to TRBD1 covers 9 bases. This CDR3 spans 14 amino acids. J gave up 4 bases and V 6 bases, and 9 bases lay outside the gene matches. Germline V gene sequence: CDR1 DFQATT, CDR2 SNEGSKA (reference sequence). The DNA of the CDR3 is TGCAGTGCCCTAGGAACAGGGGGCGCCACTGAAGCTTTCTTT. Translation gives CSALGTGGATEAFF.

The V call is TRBV4-2, the J call TRBJ1-3, with TRBD1 matching 8 bases. CDR1 and CDR2 from the germline V gene are LGHNA and YNFKEQ. J lost 2 bases, V lost 2 bases, and 5 bases had no gene match. The length of the CDR3 is 16 residues. The CDR3 protein is CASSQFMTGAGNTIYF. CDR3 DNA sequence: TGTGCCAGCAGCCAATTTATGACAGGGGCTGGAAACACCATATATTTT.

The gene calls are TRBV15 and TRBJ1-5; D unresolved. Germline V lookup: CDR1 LNHNV, CDR2 YYDKDF (reference sequence). The CDR3 sequence is 12 residues long. With 8 bases removed from V and 12 bases from J, the gap between germline ends came to 17 bases. The CDR3 protein is CATRYASGSQHF. Written as DNA, the CDR3 is TGTGCCACCCGCTACGCGTCGGGGAGCCAGCATTTT. Full variable domain (rest looked up from reference TRBV15 and TRBJ1-5): DAMVIQNPRYQVTQFGKPVTLSCSQTLNHNVMYWYQQKSSQAPKLLFHYYDKDFNNEADTPDNFQSRRPNTSFCFLDIRSPGLGDTAMYLCATRYASGSQHFGDGTRLSIL.